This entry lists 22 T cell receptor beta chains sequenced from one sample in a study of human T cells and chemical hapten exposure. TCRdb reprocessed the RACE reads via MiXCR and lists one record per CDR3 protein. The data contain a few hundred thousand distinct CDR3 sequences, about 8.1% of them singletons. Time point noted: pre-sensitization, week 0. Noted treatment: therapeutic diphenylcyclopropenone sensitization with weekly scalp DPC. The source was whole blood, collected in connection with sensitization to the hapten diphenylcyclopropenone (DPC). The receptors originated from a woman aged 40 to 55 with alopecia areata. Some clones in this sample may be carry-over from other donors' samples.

CDR3 sequence: CATSDPTSGSQDTQYF. In DNA, the CDR3 is TGTGCCACCAGTGACCCGACTAGCGGGAGTCAAGATACGCAGTATTTT. This chain links TRBV24-1 with TRBJ2-3; 12 bases fit TRBD2. The V gene's germline CDR1 is KGHDR and CDR2 SFDVKD. Trimming cost V 4 bases and J 5 bases; bases outside gene matches: 6. The CDR3 totals 16 residues.

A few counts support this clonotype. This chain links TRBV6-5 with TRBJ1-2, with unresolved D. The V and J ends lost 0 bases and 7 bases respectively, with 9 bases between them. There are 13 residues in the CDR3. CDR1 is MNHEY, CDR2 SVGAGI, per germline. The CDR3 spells CASSYSRASGYTF. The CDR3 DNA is TGTGCCAGCAGTTACTCGAGGGCCTCTGGCTACACCTTC.

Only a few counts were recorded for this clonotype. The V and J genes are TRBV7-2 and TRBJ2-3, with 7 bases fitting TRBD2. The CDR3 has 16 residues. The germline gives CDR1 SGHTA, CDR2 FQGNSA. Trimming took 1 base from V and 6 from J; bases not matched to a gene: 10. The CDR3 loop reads CASSLGLALAGDTQYF. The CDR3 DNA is TGTGCCAGCAGCTTAGGACTAGCTCTGGCGGGGGATACGCAGTATTTT.

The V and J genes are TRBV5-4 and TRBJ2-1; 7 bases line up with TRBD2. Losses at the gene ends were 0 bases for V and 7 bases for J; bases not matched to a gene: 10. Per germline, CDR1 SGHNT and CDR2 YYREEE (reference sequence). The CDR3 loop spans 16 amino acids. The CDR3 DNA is TGTGCCAGCAGCTTGGCGGGAGGCCTAGGGAAAAATGAGCAGTTCTTC. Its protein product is CASSLAGGLGKNEQFF. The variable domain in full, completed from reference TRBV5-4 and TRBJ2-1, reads ETGVTQSPTHLIKTRGQQVTLRCSSQSGHNTVSWYQQALGQGPQFIFQYYREEENGRGNFPPRFSGLQFPNYSSELNVNALELDDSALYLCASSLAGGLGKNEQFFGPGTRLTVL.

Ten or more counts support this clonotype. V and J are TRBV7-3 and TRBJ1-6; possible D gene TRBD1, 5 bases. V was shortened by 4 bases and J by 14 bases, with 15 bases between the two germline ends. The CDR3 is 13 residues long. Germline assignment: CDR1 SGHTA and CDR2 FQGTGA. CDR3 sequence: CASSSGTAATLHF. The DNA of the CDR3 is TGTGCCAGCAGCTCCGGGACCGCAGCCACCCTCCACTTT.

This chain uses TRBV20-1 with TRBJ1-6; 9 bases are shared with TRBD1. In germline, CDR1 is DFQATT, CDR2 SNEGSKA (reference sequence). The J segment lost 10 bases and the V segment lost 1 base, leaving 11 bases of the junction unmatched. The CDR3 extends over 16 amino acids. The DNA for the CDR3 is TGCAGTGCTAGAGGCATGAAGGGACAGGGATTCTCACCCCTCCACTTT. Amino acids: CSARGMKGQGFSPLHF.

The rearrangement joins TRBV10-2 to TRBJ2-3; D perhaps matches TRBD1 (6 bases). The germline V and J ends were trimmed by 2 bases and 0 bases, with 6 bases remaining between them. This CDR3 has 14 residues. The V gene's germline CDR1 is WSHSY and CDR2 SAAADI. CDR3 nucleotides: TGCGCCAGCAGTGAGGGACAGAGCACAGATACGCAGTATTTT. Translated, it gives CASSEGQSTDTQYF.

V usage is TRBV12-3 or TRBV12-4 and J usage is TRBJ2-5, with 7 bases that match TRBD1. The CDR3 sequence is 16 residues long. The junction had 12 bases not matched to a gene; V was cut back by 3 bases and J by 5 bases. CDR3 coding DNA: TGTGCCAGCAGTTTTGGAACAGGGACAGCCCCGGAGACCCAGTACTTC. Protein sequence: CASSFGTGTAPETQYF.

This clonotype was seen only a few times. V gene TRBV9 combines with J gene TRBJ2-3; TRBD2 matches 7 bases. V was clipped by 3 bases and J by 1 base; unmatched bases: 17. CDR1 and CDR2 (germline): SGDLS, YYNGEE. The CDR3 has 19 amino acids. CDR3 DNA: TGTGCCAGCAGCGCCCTTCCTTCTTCTAGCGGTCGTGGCACAGATACGCAGTATTTT. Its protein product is CASSALPSSSGRGTDTQYF.

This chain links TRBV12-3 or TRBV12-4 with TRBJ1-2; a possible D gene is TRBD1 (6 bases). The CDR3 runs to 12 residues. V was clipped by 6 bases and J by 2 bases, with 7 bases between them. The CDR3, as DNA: TGTGCCAGCAGCAGGGGCAACTATGGCTACACCTTC. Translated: CASSRGNYGYTF.

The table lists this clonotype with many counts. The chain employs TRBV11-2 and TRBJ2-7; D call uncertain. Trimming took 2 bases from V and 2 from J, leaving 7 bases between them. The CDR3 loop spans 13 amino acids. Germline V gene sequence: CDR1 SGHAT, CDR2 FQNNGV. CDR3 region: CASSLLPTYEQYF. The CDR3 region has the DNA TGTGCCAGCAGCTTATTACCAACCTACGAGCAGTACTTC.

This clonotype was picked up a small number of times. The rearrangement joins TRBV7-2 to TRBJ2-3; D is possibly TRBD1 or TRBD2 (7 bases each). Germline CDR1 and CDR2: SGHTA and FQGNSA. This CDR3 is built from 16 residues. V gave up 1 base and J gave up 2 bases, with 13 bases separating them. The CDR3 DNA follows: TGTGCCAGCAGCTTAGTTGGGAGGGGGCACACAGATACGCAGTATTTT. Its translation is CASSLVGRGHTDTQYF.

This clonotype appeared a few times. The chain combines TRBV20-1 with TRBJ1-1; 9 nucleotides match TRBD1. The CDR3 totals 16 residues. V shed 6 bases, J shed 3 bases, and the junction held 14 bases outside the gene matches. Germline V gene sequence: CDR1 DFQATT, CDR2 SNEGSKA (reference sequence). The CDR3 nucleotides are TGCAGTGCCACAGAGATGGTCCGGGACAGGGACACTGAAGCTTTCTTT. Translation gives CSATEMVRDRDTEAFF.

This chain's CDR3 is CSATGASGYTF. DNA for the CDR3: TGCAGTGCTACAGGAGCTAGTGGCTACACCTTC. This chain uses TRBV20-1 with TRBJ1-2; D gene unclear. The V end lost 4 bases, the J end lost 7 bases, and 10 bases lay between the germline ends. Looked up from germline, CDR1 is DFQATT and CDR2 is SNEGSKA (reference sequence). This CDR3 contains 11 residues.

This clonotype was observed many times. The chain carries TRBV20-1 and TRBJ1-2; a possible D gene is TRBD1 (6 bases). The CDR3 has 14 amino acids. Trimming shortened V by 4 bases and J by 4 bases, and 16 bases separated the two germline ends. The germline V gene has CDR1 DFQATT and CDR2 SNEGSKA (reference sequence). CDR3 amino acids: CSATIIQGAYGYTF. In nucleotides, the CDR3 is TGCAGTGCTACAATCATACAGGGAGCCTATGGCTACACCTTC.

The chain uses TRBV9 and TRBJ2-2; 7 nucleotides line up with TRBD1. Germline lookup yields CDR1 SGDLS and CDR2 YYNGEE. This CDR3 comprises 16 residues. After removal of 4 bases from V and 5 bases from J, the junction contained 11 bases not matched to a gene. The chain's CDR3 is CASSPTGTAPTGELFF. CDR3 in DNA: TGTGCCAGCAGCCCCACTGGGACAGCCCCTACCGGGGAGCTGTTTTTT.

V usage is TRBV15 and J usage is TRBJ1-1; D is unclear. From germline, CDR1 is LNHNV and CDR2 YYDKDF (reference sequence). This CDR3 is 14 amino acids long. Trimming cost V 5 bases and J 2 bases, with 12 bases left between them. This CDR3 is CATSGRSSNTEAFF. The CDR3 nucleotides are TGTGCCACCAGCGGCAGGTCGAGCAACACTGAAGCTTTCTTT.

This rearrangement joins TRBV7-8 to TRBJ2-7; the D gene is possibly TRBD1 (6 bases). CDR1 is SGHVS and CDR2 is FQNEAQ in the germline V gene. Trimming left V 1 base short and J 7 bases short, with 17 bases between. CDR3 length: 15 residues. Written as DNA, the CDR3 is TGTGCCAGCAGCTTAGAGGCCCTGGGGGCAGGGGAGCAGTACTTC. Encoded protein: CASSLEALGAGEQYF. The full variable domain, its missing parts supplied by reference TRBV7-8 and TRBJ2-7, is GAGVSQSPRYKVAKRGQDVALRCDPISGHVSLFWYQQALGQGPEFLTYFQNEAQLDKSGLPSDRFFAERPEGSVSTLKIQRTQQEDSAVYLCASSLEALGAGEQYFGPGTRLTVT.

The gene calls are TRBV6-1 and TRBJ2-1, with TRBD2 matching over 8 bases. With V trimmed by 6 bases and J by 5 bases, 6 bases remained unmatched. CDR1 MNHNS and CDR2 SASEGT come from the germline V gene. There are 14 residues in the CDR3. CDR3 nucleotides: TGTGCCAGCAGCCTGAGCGGGAGTCACAATGAGCAGTTCTTC. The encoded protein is CASSLSGSHNEQFF.

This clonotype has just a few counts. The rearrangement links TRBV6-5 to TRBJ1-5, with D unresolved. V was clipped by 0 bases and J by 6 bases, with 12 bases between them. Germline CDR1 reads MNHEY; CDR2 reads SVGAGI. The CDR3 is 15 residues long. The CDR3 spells CASSYSTSPGQPQHF. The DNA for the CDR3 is TGTGCCAGCAGTTACTCGACGAGCCCAGGTCAGCCCCAGCATTTT.

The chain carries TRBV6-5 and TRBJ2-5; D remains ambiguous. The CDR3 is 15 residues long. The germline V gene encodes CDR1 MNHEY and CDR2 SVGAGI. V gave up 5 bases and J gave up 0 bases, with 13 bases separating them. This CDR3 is CASSNRGSYQETQYF. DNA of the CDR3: TGTGCCAGCAGTAACAGAGGAAGTTACCAAGAGACCCAGTACTTC.

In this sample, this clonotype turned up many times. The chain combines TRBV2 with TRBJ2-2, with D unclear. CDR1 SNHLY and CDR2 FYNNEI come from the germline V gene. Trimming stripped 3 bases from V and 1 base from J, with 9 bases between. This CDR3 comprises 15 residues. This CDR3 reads CASSDTRMNTGELFF. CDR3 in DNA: TGTGCCAGCAGTGATACGCGGATGAACACCGGGGAGCTGTTTTTT.